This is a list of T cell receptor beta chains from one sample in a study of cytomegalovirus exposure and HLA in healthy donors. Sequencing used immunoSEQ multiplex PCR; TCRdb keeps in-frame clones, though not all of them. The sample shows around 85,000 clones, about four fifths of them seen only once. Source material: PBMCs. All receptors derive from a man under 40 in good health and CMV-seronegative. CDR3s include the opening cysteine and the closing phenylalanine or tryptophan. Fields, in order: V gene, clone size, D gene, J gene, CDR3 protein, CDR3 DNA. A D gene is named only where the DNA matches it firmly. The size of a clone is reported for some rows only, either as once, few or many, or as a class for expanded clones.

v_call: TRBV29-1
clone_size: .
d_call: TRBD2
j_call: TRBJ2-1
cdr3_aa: CSVETGLAQRYEQFF
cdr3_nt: TGCAGCGTTGAAACGGGACTAGCACAGCGTTATGAGCAGTTCTTC

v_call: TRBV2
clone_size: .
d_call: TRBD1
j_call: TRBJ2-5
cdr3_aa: CASIRDRGRETQYF
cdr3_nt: TGTGCCAGCATTCGGGACAGGGGGCGAGAGACCCAGTACTTC

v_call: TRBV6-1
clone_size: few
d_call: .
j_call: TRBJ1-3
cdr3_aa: CASSSQTGNTIYF
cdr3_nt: TGTGCCAGCAGTTCCCAGACTGGAAACACCATATATTTT

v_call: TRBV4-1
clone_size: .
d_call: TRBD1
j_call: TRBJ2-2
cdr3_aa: CASSQAETGKNTGELFF
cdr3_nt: TGCGCCAGCAGCCAAGCAGAGACAGGGAAGAACACCGGGGAGCTGTTTTTT

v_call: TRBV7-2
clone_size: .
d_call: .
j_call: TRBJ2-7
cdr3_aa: CATRGSTGGYEQYF
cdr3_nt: TGTGCCACCAGGGGCTCCACCGGGGGCTACGAGCAGTACTTC

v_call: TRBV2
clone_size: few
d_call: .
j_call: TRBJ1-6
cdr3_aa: CASSAGSSYNSPLHF
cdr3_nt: TGTGCCAGCAGTGCCGGTAGCTCCTATAATTCACCCCTCCACTTT

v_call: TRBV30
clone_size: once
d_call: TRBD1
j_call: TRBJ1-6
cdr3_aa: CAWGDRGDSPLHF
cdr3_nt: TGTGCCTGGGGGGACAGGGGGGACTCACCCCTCCACTTT

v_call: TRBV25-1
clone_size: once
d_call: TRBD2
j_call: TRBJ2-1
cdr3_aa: CASSEPLAGGKQFF
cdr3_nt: TGTGCCAGCAGTGAACCACTAGCGGGGGGGAAGCAGTTCTTC

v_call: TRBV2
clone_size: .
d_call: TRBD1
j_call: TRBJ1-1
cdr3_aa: CARNRDRDTEAFF
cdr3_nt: TGTGCCAGGAACCGGGACAGGGACACTGAAGCTTTCTTT

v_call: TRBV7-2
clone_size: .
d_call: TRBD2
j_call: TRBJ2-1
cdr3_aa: CASSSPGGNEQFF
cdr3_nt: TGTGCCAGCAGCTCTCCGGGGGGCAATGAGCAGTTCTTC

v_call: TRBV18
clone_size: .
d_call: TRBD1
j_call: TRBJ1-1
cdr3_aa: CASSPGQGTVTEAFF
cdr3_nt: TGTGCCAGCTCACCGGGACAGGGGACGGTCACTGAAGCTTTCTTT

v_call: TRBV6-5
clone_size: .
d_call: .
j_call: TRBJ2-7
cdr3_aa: CASSPQDGSSYEQYF
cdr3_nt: TGTGCCAGCAGTCCTCAAGACGGGAGCAGCTACGAGCAGTACTTC

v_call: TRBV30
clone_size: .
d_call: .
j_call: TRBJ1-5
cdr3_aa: CAWSRRNGDQPQHF
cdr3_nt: TGTGCCTGGAGTAGGAGGAACGGCGATCAGCCCCAGCATTTT

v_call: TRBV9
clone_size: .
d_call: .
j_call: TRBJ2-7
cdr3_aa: CASTPGSTSYEQYF
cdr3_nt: TGTGCCAGCACCCCCGGGTCAACATCCTACGAGCAGTACTTC

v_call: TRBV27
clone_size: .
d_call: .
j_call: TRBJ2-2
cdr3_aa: CASRGSRTELFF
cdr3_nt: TGTGCCAGCAGAGGGAGCCGAACGGAGCTGTTTTTT

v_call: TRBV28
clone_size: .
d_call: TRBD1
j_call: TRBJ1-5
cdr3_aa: CASSTGTAPLNQPQHF
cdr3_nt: TGTGCCAGCAGCACGGGGACAGCTCCTCTCAATCAGCCCCAGCATTTT

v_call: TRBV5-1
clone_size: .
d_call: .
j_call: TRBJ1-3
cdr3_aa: CASSLVATQGNTIYF
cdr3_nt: TGCGCCAGCAGCTTGGTCGCGACACAGGGAAACACCATATATTTT

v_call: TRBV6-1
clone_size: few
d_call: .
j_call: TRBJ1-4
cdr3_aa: CASSEDRSNNEKLFF
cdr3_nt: TGTGCCAGCAGTGAAGACAGGTCTAATAATGAAAAACTGTTTTTT

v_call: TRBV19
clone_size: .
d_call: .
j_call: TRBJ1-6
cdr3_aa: CASSMEDGNSPLHF
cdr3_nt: TGTGCCAGTAGTATGGAGGACGGAAATTCACCCCTCCACTTT

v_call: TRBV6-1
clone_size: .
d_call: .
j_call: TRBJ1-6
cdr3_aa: CASSEGGQYNSPLHF
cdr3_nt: TGTGCCAGCAGTGAAGGGGGGCAGTATAATTCACCCCTCCACTTT

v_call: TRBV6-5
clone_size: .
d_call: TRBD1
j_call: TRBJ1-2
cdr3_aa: CASSLDRGYGYTF
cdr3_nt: TGTGCCAGCAGTTTGGACAGGGGCTATGGCTACACCTTC

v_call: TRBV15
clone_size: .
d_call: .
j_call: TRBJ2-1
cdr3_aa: CATSRDLPVEQFF
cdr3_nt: TGTGCCACCAGCAGAGATTTACCGGTCGAGCAGTTCTTC

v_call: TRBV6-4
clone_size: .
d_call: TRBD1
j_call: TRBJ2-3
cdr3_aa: CASSGGQATDTQYF
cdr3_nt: TGTGCCAGCAGTGGGGGACAGGCCACAGATACGCAGTATTTT

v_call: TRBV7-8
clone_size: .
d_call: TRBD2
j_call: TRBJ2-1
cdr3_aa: CASSLFRSGAYNEQFF
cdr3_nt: TGTGCCAGCAGCTTATTCAGGAGCGGGGCTTACAATGAGCAGTTCTTC